This TCR beta chain was captured in a study of shared clonotypes between healthy human individuals. All of the donors resided in Nashville, Tennessee, and each was a Caucasian adult. The sample holds one count of this clone. The ends were cut back, 5 bases at V and 0 bases at J, with 5 bases in the middle. This CDR3 contains 12 residues. Germline values: CDR1 SEHNR, CDR2 FQNEAQ (reference sequence). Authors' methods: Because ImmunoSEQ provided only junction sequences with no quality scores, the filtering differed. The data were produced by immunoSEQ multiplex PCR, yet TCRdb's version contains in-frame clones alone and is incomplete. Clone size and V and J calls were adopted from that table, with D and trimming inferred from the DNA. The profile shows about half a million clones, 79% of them singletons.

The chain couples TRBV7-9 to TRBJ2-7; D not certain. This sequence was found in a woman aged 40-49 years in good health. Some clones in this sample may be carry-over from other donors' samples. The material sequenced was PBMCs. This CDR3 reads CASSVSSYEQYF. The DNA of the CDR3 is TGTGCCAGCAGCGTCAGCTCCTACGAGCAGTACTTC. Together with reference TRBV7-9 and TRBJ2-7, the CDR3 gives the full variable domain: DTGVSQNPRHKITKRGQNVTFRCDPISEHNRLYWYRQTLGQGPEFLTYFQNEAQLEKSRLLSDRFSAERPKGSFSTLEIQRTEQGDSAMYLCASSVSSYEQYFGPGTRLTVT.